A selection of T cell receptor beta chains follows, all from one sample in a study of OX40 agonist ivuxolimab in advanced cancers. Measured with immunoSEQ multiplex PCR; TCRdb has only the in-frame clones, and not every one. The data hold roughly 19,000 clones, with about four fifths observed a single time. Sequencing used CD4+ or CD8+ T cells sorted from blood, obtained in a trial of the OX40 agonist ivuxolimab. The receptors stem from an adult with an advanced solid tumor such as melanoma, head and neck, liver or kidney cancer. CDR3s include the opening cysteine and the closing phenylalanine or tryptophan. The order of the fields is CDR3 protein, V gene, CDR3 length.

CDR3: CASSESGRSGEQYF; V: TRBV2; length: 14
CDR3: CASSIEGLEQFF; V: TRBV19; length: 12
CDR3: CASSAGTDPTDTQYF; V: TRBV9; length: 15
CDR3: CASSTRWGDTGELFF; V: TRBV11-3; length: 15
CDR3: CASSSTGTMNTEAFF; V: TRBV27; length: 15
CDR3: CASSWRIGGNQPQHF; V: TRBV5-5; length: 15
CDR3: CASSIAVTYEQYF; V: TRBV19; length: 13
CDR3: CASRTGGLSSYNEQFF; V: TRBV4-1; length: 16
CDR3: CASSYSVGGQPQHF; V: TRBV6-5; length: 14
CDR3: CASSLERAGATGELFF; V: TRBV11-3; length: 16
CDR3: CASSPGLQETQYF; V: TRBV6-5; length: 13
CDR3: CASSLLRDGNYGYTF; V: TRBV5-1; length: 15
CDR3: CASSSRLTYEQYF; V: TRBV27; length: 13
CDR3: CSVDSLDRQYEQYF; V: TRBV29-1; length: 14
CDR3: CASSFTGELFF; V: TRBV2; length: 11
CDR3: CASSLWGGGLQETQYF; V: TRBV7-2; length: 16
CDR3: CASSQGTGGYFFHF; V: TRBV27; length: 14
CDR3: CASRGTGGSEAFF; V: TRBV25-1; length: 13
CDR3: CASSPSGWNTEAFF; V: TRBV13; length: 14
CDR3: CASSPRTGEEKLFF; V: TRBV7-9; length: 14
CDR3: CASSSTGQEQYF; V: TRBV7-2; length: 12
CDR3: CSSNPAAGYTF; V: TRBV20-1; length: 11
CDR3: CASSQEDTEAFF; V: TRBV4-2; length: 12
CDR3: CASSQDAGDNEQFF; V: TRBV4-1; length: 14
CDR3: CASRRDEYSNQPQHF; V: TRBV27; length: 15
CDR3: CASSVAGEETQYF; V: TRBV9; length: 13
CDR3: CASSYEVNTEAFF; V: TRBV6-5; length: 13
CDR3: CASSMWGTGELFF; V: TRBV5-4; length: 13
CDR3: CASGSDTGRRNYGYTF; V: TRBV12-5; length: 16
CDR3: CASSSLTDAGNTIYF; V: TRBV6-6; length: 15
CDR3: CASSYMGSGTEAFF; V: TRBV6-5; length: 14
CDR3: CASSLRGQGHGYTF; V: TRBV5-1; length: 14
CDR3: CASSIDPGLPDTQYF; V: TRBV19; length: 15
CDR3: CASSLGPEAILHEQYF; V: TRBV7-8; length: 16
CDR3: CASSLAARQETQYF; V: TRBV7-9; length: 14
CDR3: CASSQEAWIYEAFF; V: TRBV4-1; length: 14
CDR3: CASSLDGTYEQYF; V: TRBV6-6; length: 13
CDR3: CASSLWTSGYTGELFF; V: TRBV7-9; length: 16
CDR3: CASRGQVEAFF; V: TRBV7-2; length: 11
CDR3: CASSSLSTEAFF; V: TRBV5-6; length: 12
CDR3: CASNQGGFGHEQYF; V: TRBV27; length: 14
CDR3: CASTHRSHYNEQFF; V: TRBV27; length: 14
CDR3: CASSPGQGYEQYF; V: TRBV7-9; length: 13
CDR3: CASSPPQGRYEQYF; V: TRBV6-6; length: 14
CDR3: CASKPGTGTHGETQYF; V: TRBV28; length: 16
CDR3: CASSPEQGYSYNSPLHF; V: TRBV4-1; length: 17